Listed below are T cell receptor beta chains from one sample, sequenced in a study of chemoradiotherapy in HPV16-positive cancers. TCRdb keeps only in-frame clones here, not all; method: immunoSEQ multiplex PCR. The data contain 25,000 to 40,000 clones, roughly 86% of them seen just once; the ten biggest clones take up around 2.3%. The sequencing used blood, collected from a patient who underwent chemoradiotherapy. These receptors were collected from a human donor with HPV-associated anogenital cancer. Each CDR3 is given with its conserved first and last residue.

TRBJ2-7 | TRBV19 | CASSSSGTGGGSYEQYF
TRBJ1-5 | TRBV4-1 | CASSQDLYQPQHF
TRBJ2-5 | TRBV29-1 | CSVAGQGGGQETQYF
TRBJ1-6 | TRBV27 | CASGTNRALHF
TRBJ2-2 | TRBV18 | CASSPGTYTGELFF
TRBJ2-1 | TRBV9 | CASSVLRGQGNEQFF
TRBJ1-2 | TRBV27 | CASRAEGRTYGYTF
TRBJ1-3 | TRBV19 | CASTLTRNTIYF
TRBJ2-3 | TRBV7-8 | CASSLGLAADTQYF
TRBJ2-5 | TRBV6-1 | CASRTGGAETQYF
TRBJ1-5 | TRBV19 | CASSISGTPNQPQHF
TRBJ2-7 | TRBV19 | CASSKEGSYEQYF
TRBJ1-1 | TRBV4-1 | CASSQDARMNTEAFF
TRBJ2-2 | TRBV7-7 | CASSLDRQGVTSGELFF
TRBJ1-2 | TRBV7-9 | CASSLVGSLYGYTF
TRBJ1-5 | TRBV10-3 | CAISETPDRDHQPQHF
TRBJ1-1 | TRBV18 | CASSPTGSMNTEAFF